This T cell receptor beta chain is drawn from a study of T cell responses to AZD1222 COVID-19 vaccine. V was trimmed by 8 bases and J by 0 bases, leaving 17 bases between them. The germline V gene has CDR1 WNHNN and CDR2 SYGVQD (reference sequence). This CDR3 contains 16 residues. Assay: immunoSEQ multiplex PCR; the TCRdb copy retains only in-frame clones and omits some. Of approximately 140,000 clones in the sample, 90% were seen once. The source of this sequence is an adult in good health. J is TRBJ2-1 and V is TRBV10-1, with TRBD2 as a possible D gene (6 bases). Specimen: peripheral blood, collected on day 0 of AZD1222 vaccination. CDR3 DNA sequence: TGCGCCAGCCTCATGCCCGGGGGAAGCTCCTACAATGAGCAGTTCTTC. It specifies CASLMPGGSSYNEQFF.